Below, 32 T cell receptor beta chains from the same sample are listed, as sequenced in a study of blood T cell repertoires in COVID-19. Assay: immunoSEQ multiplex PCR; the TCRdb copy retains only in-frame clones and omits some. The sample contains fewer than 300,000 clones, approximately 82% of which appear only once. Sequenced sample: peripheral blood. All receptors come from a man at least 80 years old with acute or convalescent COVID-19.

The chain is built from TRBV5-1 and TRBJ2-5; TRBD2 matches at 15 bases. Looked up from germline, CDR1 is SGHRS and CDR2 is YFSETQ. The CDR3 sequence is 15 residues long. Losses at the gene ends were 4 bases for V and 5 bases for J; bases not matched to a gene: 3. CDR3 loop: CASSRTSGRAETQYF. CDR3 in DNA: TGCGCCAGCAGCAGGACTAGCGGGAGGGCCGAGACCCAGTACTTC.

V and J are TRBV3-1 (or the pseudogene TRBV3-2) and TRBJ2-7, with TRBD1 identical over 9 bases. The CDR3 is made up of 17 amino acids. Germline CDR1 reads LGHDT; CDR2 reads YNNKEL (reference sequence). Trimming took 6 bases from V and 4 from J; bases not matched to a gene: 16. DNA for the CDR3: TGTGCCAGCAGTCCACTGACCCTCGGACAGGGGATGTACGAGCAGTACTTC. The encoded protein is CASSPLTLGQGMYEQYF.

The chain joins TRBV28 to TRBJ2-7, with 12 bases that match TRBD1. Per germline, CDR1 MDHEN and CDR2 SYDVKM. The CDR3 extends over 15 amino acids. The V and J ends lost 2 bases and 7 bases, in that order; junction bases with no gene match: 6. CDR3 in DNA: TGTGCCAGCAGTTTAAGGGACAGGGGGCCGGGGGAGCAGTACTTC. It translates to CASSLRDRGPGEQYF.

There are many counts of this clone. V and J are TRBV19 and TRBJ2-1; a possible D gene is TRBD2 (6 bases). Germline V lookup: CDR1 LNHDA, CDR2 SQIVND (reference sequence). This CDR3 comprises 14 residues. The V end lost 7 bases, the J end lost 3 bases, and 13 bases lay between the germline ends. CDR3 sequence: CASTLGGDYNEQFF. In nucleotides, the CDR3 is TGTGCCAGTACCCTCGGGGGAGACTACAATGAGCAGTTCTTC.

The V call is TRBV6-6, the J call TRBJ2-6, with D tentatively TRBD1 (5 bases). CDR1 is MNHNY, CDR2 SVGAGI, per germline (reference sequence). This CDR3 region has 15 residues. V was cut by 5 bases and J by 2 bases, with 10 bases left in between. CDR3 loop: CASSPVDTGANVLTF. The CDR3 region has the DNA TGTGCCAGCAGTCCAGTGGACACTGGGGCCAACGTCCTGACTTTC.

V gene TRBV27 combines with J gene TRBJ1-6; maybe TRBD1 (6 bases). The CDR3 contains 16 residues. V lost 5 bases and J 7 bases, leaving 18 bases between the germline ends. The germline gives CDR1 MNHEY, CDR2 SMNVEV (reference sequence). CDR3 sequence (DNA): TGTGCCAGCAGTCCACTCCCGGGGGGGCGGAATTCACCCCTCCACTTT. It codes for CASSPLPGGRNSPLHF.

The J gene is TRBJ2-7, the V gene TRBV14, with TRBD2 matching over 9 bases. The J segment lost 7 bases and the V segment lost 1 base, leaving 2 bases of the junction unmatched. Germline V gene data show CDR1 as SGHDN and CDR2 as FVKESK. This CDR3 comprises 13 residues. CDR3 DNA sequence: TGTGCCAGCAGCCAAGGGACTAGCGAGGAGCAGTACTTC. Protein product: CASSQGTSEEQYF.

This chain uses TRBV7-2 with TRBJ2-1; D is perhaps TRBD2 (6 bases). This CDR3 spans 17 amino acids. CDR1 is SGHTA, CDR2 FQGNSA, per germline. Trimming left V 1 base short and J 7 bases short, with 20 bases between. As DNA, the CDR3 is TGTGCCAGCAGCTTAGGCTGGCTAGCGAGGGGTAGGAATGAGCAGTTCTTC. Translated, it gives CASSLGWLARGRNEQFF.

This clone occurred a few times. This rearrangement joins TRBV27 to TRBJ1-2, with D perhaps TRBD1 (6 bases). The CDR3 contains 15 residues. V shed 5 bases and J shed 7 bases, with 20 bases lying between them. Germline lookup yields CDR1 MNHEY and CDR2 SMNVEV (reference sequence). The DNA for the CDR3 is TGTGCCAGCAGTCTTGAGTGGCAGGGGATGGGTGGCTACACCTTC. It encodes CASSLEWQGMGGYTF.

This chain connects TRBV30 to TRBJ2-5, with D possibly TRBD2 on 7 matching bases. Germline CDR1 and CDR2: GTSNPN and SVGIG (reference sequence). Deletions cut 2 bases from V and 6 bases from J, with 22 bases between. The CDR3 covers 16 residues. Here the CDR3 DNA reads TGTGCCTGGAGTCCCAAACAGGGAGGGGGTAAAAAGACCCAGTACTTC. This sequence encodes CAWSPKQGGGKKTQYF.

CDR3: CASSPKIGNTEAFF. DNA of the CDR3: TGTGCCAGCTCACCAAAGATCGGGAATACTGAAGCTTTCTTT. The chain links TRBV18 to TRBJ1-1, with D unresolved. In germline, CDR1 is KGHSH, CDR2 LQKENI. Between the trimmed V and J ends, which lost 2 bases and 5 bases, there was a span of 12 bases. This CDR3 has 14 amino acids. The variable domain in full, completed from reference TRBV18 and TRBJ1-1, reads NAGVMQNPRHLVRRRGQEARLRCSPMKGHSHVYWYRQLPEEGLKFMVYLQKENIIDESGMPKERFSAEFPKEGPSILRIQQVVRGDSAAYFCASSPKIGNTEAFFGQGTRLTVV.

V and J are TRBV18 and TRBJ2-3; D possibly corresponds to TRBD2 (6 bases). Germline V gene sequence: CDR1 KGHSH, CDR2 LQKENI. The CDR3 sequence is 16 residues long. V shed 3 bases and J shed 5 bases, with 18 bases lying between them. The DNA for the CDR3 is TGTGCCAGCTCACCGTCGGACTGGGGGGAGCTAGATACGCAGTATTTT. It yields the protein CASSPSDWGELDTQYF.

This chain joins TRBV18 and TRBJ2-1, with TRBD1 identical over 8 bases. Germline values: CDR1 KGHSH, CDR2 LQKENI. Trimming took 4 bases from V and 2 from J; bases not matched to a gene: 7. CDR3 length: 16 residues. The CDR3 DNA is TGTGCCAGCTCACTACGGGACAGGAGTACCTACAATGAGCAGTTCTTC. As protein: CASSLRDRSTYNEQFF.

The V call is TRBV30, the J call TRBJ1-6, with D uncertain. This CDR3 is built from 14 residues. Germline assignment: CDR1 GTSNPN and CDR2 SVGIG (reference sequence). Trimming removed 0 bases at V and 7 bases at J, with 10 bases between. The CDR3 bases are TGTGCCTGGAGTGTACTAGGGAGGAATTCACCCCTCCACTTT. This codes for CAWSVLGRNSPLHF.

This chain links TRBV11-3 with TRBJ2-1, with TRBD2 matching 7 bases. The V and J ends lost 5 bases and 1 base, in that order; junction bases with no gene match: 5. CDR1 is SGHNT and CDR2 is YENEEA in the germline V gene. This CDR3 has 15 amino acids. The CDR3 sequence is CASSHHSGSYNEQFF. CDR3 DNA: TGTGCCAGCAGCCATCATAGCGGGTCCTACAATGAGCAGTTCTTC.

This chain connects TRBV2 to TRBJ2-1; TRBD1 agrees at 9 bases. CDR3 length equals 16 residues. V trimming: 0 bases; J trimming: 8 bases; junction bases outside the gene matches: 8. CDR1 SNHLY and CDR2 FYNNEI come from the germline V gene. The CDR3 DNA reads TGTGCCAGCAGTGAAGCTGGGACAGGGCAGGGAGATGAGCAGTTCTTC. This sequence encodes CASSEAGTGQGDEQFF.

V usage is TRBV6-5 and J usage is TRBJ2-1; perhaps TRBD1 as D (6 bases). Germline V CDR1 and CDR2: MNHEY, SVGAGI. The CDR3 runs to 14 residues. Trimming took off 10 bases at V and 0 bases at J, with 13 bases between the two ends. The CDR3 DNA reads as TGTGCCACTATCCGGGACACCTCCTACAATGAGCAGTTCTTC. Amino acid sequence: CATIRDTSYNEQFF.

This clone was counted a few times. DNA of the CDR3: TGTGCCAGCAGGAGAGTAGAGAACACCGGGGAGCTGTTTTTT. It codes for CASRRVENTGELFF. The gene calls are TRBV14 and TRBJ2-2; D gene unclear. The germline V and J ends were trimmed by 6 bases and 1 base, with 9 bases remaining between them. The CDR3 is made up of 14 amino acids. The germline V gene encodes CDR1 SGHDN and CDR2 FVKESK.

Only one count was recorded for this clone. The V and J genes are TRBV6-5 and TRBJ2-7; the D gene is possibly TRBD2 (6 bases). V was trimmed by 6 bases and J by 3 bases, leaving 15 bases between them. This CDR3 spans 14 amino acids. Germline V lookup: CDR1 MNHEY, CDR2 SVGAGI. The CDR3 loop is CASRSGTGVYEQYF. The CDR3 DNA sequence: TGTGCCAGCAGGTCCGGGACGGGGGTCTACGAGCAGTACTTC.

The V call is TRBV9, the J call TRBJ2-1; maybe TRBD2 (6 bases). The CDR3 extends over 15 amino acids. V lost 0 bases to trimming and J lost 2 bases, with 9 bases between them. From germline, CDR1 is SGDLS and CDR2 YYNGEE. As DNA, the CDR3 is TGTGCCAGCAGCGTAGATAGCGGACCCTACAATGAGCAGTTCTTC. Protein product: CASSVDSGPYNEQFF.

This chain joins TRBV9 and TRBJ2-3; 16 nucleotides line up with TRBD2. The germline V gene encodes CDR1 SGDLS and CDR2 YYNGEE. CDR3 length: 18 amino acids. The J segment lost 3 bases and the V segment lost 0 bases, leaving 4 bases of the junction unmatched. The CDR3, as DNA: TGTGCCAGCAGCGTAGAGGGACTAGCGGGAGGGAGGACAGATACGCAGTATTTT. It specifies CASSVEGLAGGRTDTQYF.

V usage is TRBV28 and J usage is TRBJ1-6; D might be TRBD1 (6 bases). Germline-derived CDR1 and CDR2 are MDHEN and SYDVKM. Trimming shortened V by 2 bases and J by 9 bases, and 11 bases separated the two germline ends. The CDR3 is 14 residues long. CDR3: CASSLGGWGSPLHF. In nucleotides, the CDR3 is TGTGCCAGCAGTTTAGGGGGCTGGGGTTCACCCCTCCACTTT.

The J gene is TRBJ1-2, the V gene TRBV2; TRBD1 aligns across 8 bases. The CDR3 totals 14 residues. The germline V gene has CDR1 SNHLY and CDR2 FYNNEI. Germline trimming cut 2 bases from V and 4 bases from J; bases unmatched to any gene: 3. CDR3 protein: CASSEPGGGYGYTF. The CDR3 nucleotides read TGTGCCAGCAGTGAACCAGGGGGCGGCTATGGCTACACCTTC.

CDR3 bases: TGTGCCAGCAGCTCCCGAGGGGGGGCTGGCTACGAGCAGTACTTC. Protein sequence: CASSSRGGAGYEQYF. The chain is built from TRBV7-2 and TRBJ2-7; tentatively, D is TRBD2 (7 bases). Germline V gene data show CDR1 as SGHTA and CDR2 as FQGNSA. The CDR3 runs to 15 residues. The germline V and J ends were trimmed by 4 bases and 3 bases, with 16 bases remaining between them.

The V call is TRBV2, the J call TRBJ2-1; no firm D call. In germline, CDR1 is SNHLY, CDR2 FYNNEI. CDR3 size: 13 residues. The V end was cut by 0 bases, the J end by 13 bases, with 13 bases between. The CDR3 DNA sequence: TGTGCCAGCAGTGAAGCGCTGCAGGTTCATCAGTTCTTC. Encoded protein: CASSEALQVHQFF. Using reference TRBV2 and TRBJ2-1 for the parts outside the CDR3, the full variable domain is EPEVTQTPSHQVTQMGQEVILRCVPISNHLYFYWYRQILGQKVEFLVSFYNNEISEKSEIFDDQFSVERPDGSNFTLKIRSTKLEDSAMYFCASSEALQVHQFFGPGTRLTVL.

The chain links TRBV6-5 to TRBJ2-7; D possibly corresponds to TRBD1 (7 bases). V lost 0 bases and J 4 bases, leaving 13 bases between the germline ends. The CDR3 spans 15 residues. Germline loops: CDR1 MNHEY, CDR2 SVGAGI. The CDR3 loop is CASSYSRGQNYEQYF. CDR3 in DNA: TGTGCCAGCAGTTACTCGCGGGGACAGAATTACGAGCAGTACTTC.

The chain links TRBV15 to TRBJ2-7; D remains unclear. V shed 1 base and J shed 3 bases, with 19 bases lying between them. The CDR3 totals 17 residues. Germline V gene lookup returns CDR1 LNHNV and CDR2 YYDKDF (reference sequence). The CDR3 coding sequence is TGTGCCACCAGCAGAGTTGTATATGGAGAACACAACTACGAGCAGTACTTC. Translation: CATSRVVYGEHNYEQYF.

This sequence joins TRBV5-4 and TRBJ1-5; unclear D gene. V lost 0 bases and J 6 bases, leaving 13 bases between the germline ends. This CDR3 has 15 residues. Per the germline V gene, CDR1 is SGHNT and CDR2 is YYREEE (reference sequence). CDR3 loop: CASSLDGGVGQPQHF. CDR3 in DNA: TGTGCCAGCAGCTTGGATGGAGGAGTGGGTCAGCCCCAGCATTTT. Full variable domain (missing parts from reference TRBV5-4 and TRBJ1-5): ETGVTQSPTHLIKTRGQQVTLRCSSQSGHNTVSWYQQALGQGPQFIFQYYREEENGRGNFPPRFSGLQFPNYSSELNVNALELDDSALYLCASSLDGGVGQPQHFGDGTRLSIL.

This sequence joins TRBV3-1 (or the pseudogene TRBV3-2) and TRBJ2-5; D gene ambiguous. V shed 1 base and J shed 1 base, with 13 bases lying between them. The CDR3 contains 16 residues. Looked up from germline, CDR1 is LGHDT and CDR2 is YNNKEL (reference sequence). The DNA of the CDR3 is TGTGCCAGCAGCCAAGTGCTGAGTAGGAGCCAAGAGACCCAGTACTTC. The encoded protein is CASSQVLSRSQETQYF.

The chain is built from TRBV25-1 and TRBJ2-7, with 8 bases that match TRBD1. V lost 6 bases, J lost 2 bases, and 6 bases stayed unmatched. Germline V gene data show CDR1 as MGHDK and CDR2 as SYGVNS. This CDR3 is built from 14 residues. For the CDR3, the DNA is TGTGCCAGCAGGAACACGGGACAGGCCTACGAGCAGTACTTC. Translation gives CASRNTGQAYEQYF.

This clone is a singleton in its sample. This chain joins TRBV2 and TRBJ2-1, with D possibly being TRBD1 (5 bases). V was clipped by 7 bases and J by 0 bases, with 13 bases between them. Germline CDR1 SNHLY, CDR2 FYNNEI. The CDR3 runs to 15 residues. The CDR3: CASTQTGSSYNEQFF. In nucleotides, the CDR3 is TGTGCCAGCACCCAAACAGGTAGCTCCTACAATGAGCAGTTCTTC.

This chain joins TRBV10-2 and TRBJ2-7; TRBD2 agrees at 9 bases. From germline, CDR1 is WSHSY and CDR2 SAAADI. The trim removed 5 bases at V and 4 bases at J, leaving 6 bases unmatched. The CDR3 has 14 amino acids. The CDR3 loop is CASSSSGEMYEQYF. The CDR3 DNA sequence: TGCGCCAGCAGTTCTAGCGGGGAGATGTACGAGCAGTACTTC.